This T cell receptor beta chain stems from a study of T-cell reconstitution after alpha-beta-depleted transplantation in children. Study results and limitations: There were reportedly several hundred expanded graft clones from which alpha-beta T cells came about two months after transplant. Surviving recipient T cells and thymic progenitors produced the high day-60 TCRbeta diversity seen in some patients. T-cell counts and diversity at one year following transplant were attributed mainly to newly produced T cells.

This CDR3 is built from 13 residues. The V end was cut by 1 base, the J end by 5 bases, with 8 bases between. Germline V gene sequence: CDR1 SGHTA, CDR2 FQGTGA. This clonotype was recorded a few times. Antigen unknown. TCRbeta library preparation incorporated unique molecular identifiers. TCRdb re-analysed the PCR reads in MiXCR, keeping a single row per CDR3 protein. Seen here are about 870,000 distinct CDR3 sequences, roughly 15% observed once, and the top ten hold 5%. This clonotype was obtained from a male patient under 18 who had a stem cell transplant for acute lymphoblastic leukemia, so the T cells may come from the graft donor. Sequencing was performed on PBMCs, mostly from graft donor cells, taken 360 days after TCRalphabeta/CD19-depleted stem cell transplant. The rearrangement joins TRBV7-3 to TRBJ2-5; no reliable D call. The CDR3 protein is CASSLIRMETQYF. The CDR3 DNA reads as TGTGCCAGCAGCTTAATAAGGATGGAGACCCAGTACTTC. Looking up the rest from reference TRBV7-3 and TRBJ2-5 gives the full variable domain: GAGVSQTPSNKVTEKGKYVELRCDPISGHTALYWYRQSLGQGPEFLIYFQGTGAADDSGLPNDRFFAVRPEGSVSTLKIQRTERGDSAVYLCASSLIRMETQYFGPGTRLLVL.